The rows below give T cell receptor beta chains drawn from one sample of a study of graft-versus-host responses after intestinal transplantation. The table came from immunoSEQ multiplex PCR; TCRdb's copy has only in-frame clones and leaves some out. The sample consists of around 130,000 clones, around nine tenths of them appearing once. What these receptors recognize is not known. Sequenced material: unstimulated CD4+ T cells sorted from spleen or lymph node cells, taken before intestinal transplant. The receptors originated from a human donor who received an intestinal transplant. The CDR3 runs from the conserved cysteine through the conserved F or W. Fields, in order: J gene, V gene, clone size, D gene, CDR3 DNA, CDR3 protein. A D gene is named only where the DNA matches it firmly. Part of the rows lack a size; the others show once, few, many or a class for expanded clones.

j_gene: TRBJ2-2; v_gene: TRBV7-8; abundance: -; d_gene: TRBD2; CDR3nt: TGTGCCAGCAGCTTGGTCACTAGCGGGGGCACCGGGGAGCTGTTTTTT; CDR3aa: CASSLVTSGGTGELFF
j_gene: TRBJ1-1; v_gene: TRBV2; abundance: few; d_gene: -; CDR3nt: TGTGCCAGCAGTTTACAGGGAGCGGCTTTCTTT; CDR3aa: CASSLQGAAFF
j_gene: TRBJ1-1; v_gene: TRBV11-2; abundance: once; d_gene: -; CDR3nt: TGTGCCAGCATGGGCGATTCGGGGAAAGCTTTCTTT; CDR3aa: CASMGDSGKAFF
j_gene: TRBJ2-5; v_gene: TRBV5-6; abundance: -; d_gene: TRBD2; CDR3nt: TGTGCCAGCAGCTTGGACGTAGCGGGGGTCGAGACCCAGTACTTC; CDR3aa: CASSLDVAGVETQYF
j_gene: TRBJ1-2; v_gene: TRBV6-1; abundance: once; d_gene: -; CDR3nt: TGTGCCAGCAGGGGGGATCGGACGGGAAACTATGGTTACACCTTC; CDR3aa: CASRGDRTGNYGYTF
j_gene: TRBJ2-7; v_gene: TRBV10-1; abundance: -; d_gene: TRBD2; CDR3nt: TGCGCCAGCAGTGAGTCGAGCCGGGGGGGCTCCTACGAGCAGTACTTC; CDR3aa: CASSESSRGGSYEQYF
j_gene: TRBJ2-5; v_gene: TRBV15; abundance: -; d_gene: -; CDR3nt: TGTGCCACCAGCAGAGATCGAACACGGGAGACCCAGTACTTC; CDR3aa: CATSRDRTRETQYF
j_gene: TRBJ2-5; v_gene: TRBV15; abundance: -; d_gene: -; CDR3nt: TGTGCCACCAGCAGAGTGGGTAGAGTCGAGGAGACCCAGTACTTC; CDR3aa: CATSRVGRVEETQYF
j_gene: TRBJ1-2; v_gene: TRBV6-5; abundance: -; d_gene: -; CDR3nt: TGTGCCAGCAGTTACTCGATTGGGTACTATGGCTACACCTTC; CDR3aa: CASSYSIGYYGYTF
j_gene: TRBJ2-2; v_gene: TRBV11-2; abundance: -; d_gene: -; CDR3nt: TGTGCCAGCAGCCCGAGAACTAGCCCTACCGGGGAGCTGTTTTTT; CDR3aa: CASSPRTSPTGELFF
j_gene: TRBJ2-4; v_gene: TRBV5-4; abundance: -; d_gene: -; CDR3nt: TGTGCCAGCAGCACCGGACAGACCCTAGCCAAAAACATTCAGTACTTC; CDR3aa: CASSTGQTLAKNIQYF
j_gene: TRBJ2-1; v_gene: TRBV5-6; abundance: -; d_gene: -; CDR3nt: TGTGCCAGCAGCTTGGGACTACGGACGGGAGAGCAGTTCTTC; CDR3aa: CASSLGLRTGEQFF
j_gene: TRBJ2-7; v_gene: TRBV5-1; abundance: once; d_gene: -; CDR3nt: TGCGCCAGCAGCTTCTCGGGTCGCTCCTACGAGCAGTACTTC; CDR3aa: CASSFSGRSYEQYF
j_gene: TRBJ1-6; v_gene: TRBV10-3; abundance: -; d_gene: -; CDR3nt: TGTGCCATCACAAGAGGGGTTGATTCACCCCTCCACTTT; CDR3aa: CAITRGVDSPLHF
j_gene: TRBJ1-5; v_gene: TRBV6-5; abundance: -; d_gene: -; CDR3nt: TGTGCCAGCAGTTTCCCGCCAAGTCAGCCCCAGCATTTT; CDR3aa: CASSFPPSQPQHF
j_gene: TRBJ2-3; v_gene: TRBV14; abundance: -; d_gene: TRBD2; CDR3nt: TGTGCCAGCAGCCCGACTAGCGGCCGCACAGATACGCAGTATTTT; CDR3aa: CASSPTSGRTDTQYF
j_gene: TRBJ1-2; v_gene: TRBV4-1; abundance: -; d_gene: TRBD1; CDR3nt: TGCGCCAGCAGCCGAGGACAGGGAAGCTCCCTTGGCTACACCTTC; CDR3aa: CASSRGQGSSLGYTF
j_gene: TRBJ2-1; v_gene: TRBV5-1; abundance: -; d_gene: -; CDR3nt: TGCGCCAGCAGCCCACAATTGACGGTTGTGAATGAGCAGTTCTTC; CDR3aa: CASSPQLTVVNEQFF
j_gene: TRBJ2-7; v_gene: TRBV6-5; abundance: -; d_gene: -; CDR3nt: TGTGCCAGCAGTTACTCACAGGGTATCTACGAGCAGTACTTC; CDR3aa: CASSYSQGIYEQYF
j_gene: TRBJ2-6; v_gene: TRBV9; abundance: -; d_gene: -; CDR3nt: TGTGCCAGCAGCGGAGTTCATACTCGGGCCAACGTCCTGACTTTC; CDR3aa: CASSGVHTRANVLTF
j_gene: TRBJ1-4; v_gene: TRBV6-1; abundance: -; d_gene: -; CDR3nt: TGTGCCAGCAGGGGGGATCCTAATGAAAAACTGTTTTTT; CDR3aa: CASRGDPNEKLFF
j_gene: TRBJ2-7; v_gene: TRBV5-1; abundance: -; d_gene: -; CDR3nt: TGCGCCAGCAGCTTGGCCAGGACAGAACCACCGGAACAGTACTTC; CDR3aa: CASSLARTEPPEQYF
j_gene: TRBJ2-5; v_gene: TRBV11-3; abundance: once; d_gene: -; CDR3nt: TGTGCCAGCAGCTTGAGGGGGCAAGAGACCCAGTACTTC; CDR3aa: CASSLRGQETQYF
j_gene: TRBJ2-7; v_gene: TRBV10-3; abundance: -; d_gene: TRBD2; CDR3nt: TGTGCCATCAGTGAGTGGAACTCGGGAGGATACGAGCAGTACTTC; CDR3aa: CAISEWNSGGYEQYF
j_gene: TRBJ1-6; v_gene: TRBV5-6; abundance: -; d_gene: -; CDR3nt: TGTGCCACAACATCGGGTTATAATTCACCCCTCCACTTT; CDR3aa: CATTSGYNSPLHF
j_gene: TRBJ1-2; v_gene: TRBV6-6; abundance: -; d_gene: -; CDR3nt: TGTGCCAGCACGGTGGCAGGGGACGGCTACACCTTC; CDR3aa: CASTVAGDGYTF
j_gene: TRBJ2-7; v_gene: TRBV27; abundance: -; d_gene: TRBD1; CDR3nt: TGTGCCAGCAACAAAGGGACAGGGCGCGAGCAGTACTTC; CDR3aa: CASNKGTGREQYF
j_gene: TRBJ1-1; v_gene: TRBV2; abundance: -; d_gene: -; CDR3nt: TGTGCCAGCAATCAACAAGACAGGTTCCGAAATGTGGACTTT; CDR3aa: CASNQQDRFRNVDF
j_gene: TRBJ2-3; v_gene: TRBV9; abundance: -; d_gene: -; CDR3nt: TGTGCCAGCAGCGTAGCTGGCGGAATAGATACGCAGTATTTT; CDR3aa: CASSVAGGIDTQYF
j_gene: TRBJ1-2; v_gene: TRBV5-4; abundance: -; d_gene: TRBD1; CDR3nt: TGTGCCAGCAGCCCCCGGGACAGTGAGGGCTACACCTTC; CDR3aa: CASSPRDSEGYTF
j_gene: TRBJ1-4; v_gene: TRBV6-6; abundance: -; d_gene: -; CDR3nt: TGTGCCAGCAGCACTAATGAAAAACTGTTTTTT; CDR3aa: CASSTNEKLFF
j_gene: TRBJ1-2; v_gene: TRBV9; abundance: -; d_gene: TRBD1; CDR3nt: TGTGCCAGCAGCGTAAAGAGACAGGGCCTTTCGCCCAGGAGCTACACCTTC; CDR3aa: CASSVKRQGLSPRSYTF
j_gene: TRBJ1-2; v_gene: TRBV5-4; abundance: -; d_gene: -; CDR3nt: TGTGCCAGCAGCTTACATGGTACGGGGAACTATGGCTACACCTTC; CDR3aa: CASSLHGTGNYGYTF
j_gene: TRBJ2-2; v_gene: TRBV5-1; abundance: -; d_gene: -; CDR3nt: TGCGCCAGCAAGGGTCTCCCCGAGACCGGGGAGCTGTTTTTT; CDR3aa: CASKGLPETGELFF
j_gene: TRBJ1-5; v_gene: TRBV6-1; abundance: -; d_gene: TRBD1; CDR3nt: TGTGCCAGCAGTGAGGGGACAGGGTTTAATCAGCCCCAGCATTTT; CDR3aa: CASSEGTGFNQPQHF
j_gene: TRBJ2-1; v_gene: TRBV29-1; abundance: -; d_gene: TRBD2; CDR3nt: TGCAGCGTTAGAGGTAGCGGGGGACCCAATGAGCAGTTCTTC; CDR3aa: CSVRGSGGPNEQFF
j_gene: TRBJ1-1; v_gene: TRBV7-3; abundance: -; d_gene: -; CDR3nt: TGTGCCAGCAGCTTAAGTGGCGGGAACACTGAAGCTTTCTTT; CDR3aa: CASSLSGGNTEAFF
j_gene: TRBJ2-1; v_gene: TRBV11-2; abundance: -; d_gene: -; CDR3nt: TGTGCCAGCAGCTTAGATGTTCGGACTCAGCGCTCCTACAATGAGCAGTTCTTC; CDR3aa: CASSLDVRTQRSYNEQFF
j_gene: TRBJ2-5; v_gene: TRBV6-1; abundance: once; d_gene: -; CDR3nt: TGTGCCAGTGCAATGGGGGCCTCGGAGACCCAGTACTTC; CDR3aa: CASAMGASETQYF
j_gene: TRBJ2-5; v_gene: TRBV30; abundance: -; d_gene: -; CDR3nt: TGTGCCTGGAGCAGAGCGGAGACCCAGTACTTC; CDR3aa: CAWSRAETQYF
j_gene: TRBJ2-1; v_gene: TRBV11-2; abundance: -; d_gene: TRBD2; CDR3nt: TGTGCCAGCAGCTCCTCCCTTGCTAGCGGGGGCAATGAGCAGTTCTTC; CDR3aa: CASSSSLASGGNEQFF
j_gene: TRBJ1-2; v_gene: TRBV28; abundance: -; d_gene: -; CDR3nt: TGTGCCAGCAGCTCTTACTTCATGACAGGCGGGGGAAGTGGCTACACCTTC; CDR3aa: CASSSYFMTGGGSGYTF
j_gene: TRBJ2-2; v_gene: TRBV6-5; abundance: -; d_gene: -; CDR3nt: TGTGCCAGCAGTTACGTGGCCGGGGAGCTGTTTTTT; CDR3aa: CASSYVAGELFF
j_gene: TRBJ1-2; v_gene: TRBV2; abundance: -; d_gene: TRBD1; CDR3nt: TGTGCCAGCAGTGAGCAGGGGGTAGACTATGGCTACACCTTC; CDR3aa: CASSEQGVDYGYTF
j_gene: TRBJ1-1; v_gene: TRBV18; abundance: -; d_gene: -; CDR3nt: TGTGCCAGCTCACCATCTCGGGGGATTAGCACCGCTGAAGCTTTCTTT; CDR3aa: CASSPSRGISTAEAFF
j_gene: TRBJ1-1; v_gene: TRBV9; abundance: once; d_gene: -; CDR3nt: TGTGCCAGCAGCCCCAGAATAGGGTATGGAGCTTTCTTT; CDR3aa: CASSPRIGYGAFF
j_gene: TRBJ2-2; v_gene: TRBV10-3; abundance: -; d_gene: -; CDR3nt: TGTGCCATCAGTGATTTCGCGAACACCGGGGAGCTGTTTTTT; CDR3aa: CAISDFANTGELFF
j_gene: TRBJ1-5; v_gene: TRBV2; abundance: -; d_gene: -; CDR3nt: TGTGCCAGCAATCCGTGGGGGCAGGGCAATCAGCCCCAGCATTTT; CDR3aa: CASNPWGQGNQPQHF
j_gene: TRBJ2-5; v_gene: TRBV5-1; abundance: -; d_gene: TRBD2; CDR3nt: TGCGCCAGCAGCGCATCCGGGACTAGCGGCCAAGAGACCCAGTACTTC; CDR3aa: CASSASGTSGQETQYF
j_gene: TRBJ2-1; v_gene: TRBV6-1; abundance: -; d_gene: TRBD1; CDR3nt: TGTGCCAGCAGGAGGAGGACAGGGGGACGCAATGAGCAGTTCTTC; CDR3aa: CASRRRTGGRNEQFF
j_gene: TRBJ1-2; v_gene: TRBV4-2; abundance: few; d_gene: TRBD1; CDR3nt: TGTGCCAGCAGCACCGAGACAGGGACGAGCTACACCTTC; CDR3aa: CASSTETGTSYTF
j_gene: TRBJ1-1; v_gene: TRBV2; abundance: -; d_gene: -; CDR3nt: TGTGCCAGCATCGCGTCGGGACCTAACACTGAAGCTTTCTTT; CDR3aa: CASIASGPNTEAFF
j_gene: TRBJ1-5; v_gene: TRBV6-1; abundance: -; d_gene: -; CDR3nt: TGTGCCAGCATTCTGGGGAGACTTAGCAATCAGCCCCAGCATTTT; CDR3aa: CASILGRLSNQPQHF
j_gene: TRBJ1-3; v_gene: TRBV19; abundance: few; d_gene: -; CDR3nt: TGTGCCAGTAGTATAGGGACACTCTCTGGAAACACCATATATTTT; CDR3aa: CASSIGTLSGNTIYF
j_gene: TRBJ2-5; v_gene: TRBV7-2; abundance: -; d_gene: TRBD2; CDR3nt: TGTGCCAGCAGTCCTAGCGGGGACGTTGAGACCCAGTACTTC; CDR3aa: CASSPSGDVETQYF